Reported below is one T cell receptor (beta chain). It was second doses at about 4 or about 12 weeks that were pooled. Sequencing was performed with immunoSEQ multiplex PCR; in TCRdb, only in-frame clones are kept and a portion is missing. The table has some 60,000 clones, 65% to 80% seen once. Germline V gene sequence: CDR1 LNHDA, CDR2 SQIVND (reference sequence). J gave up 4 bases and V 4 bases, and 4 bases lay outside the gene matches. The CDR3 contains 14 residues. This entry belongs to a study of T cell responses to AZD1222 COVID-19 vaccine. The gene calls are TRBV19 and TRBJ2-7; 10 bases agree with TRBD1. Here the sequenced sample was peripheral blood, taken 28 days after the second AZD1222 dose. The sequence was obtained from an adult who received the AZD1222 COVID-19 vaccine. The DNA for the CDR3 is TGTGCCAGTAGTACCGGGACAGGGGCTTACGAGCAGTACTTC. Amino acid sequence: CASSTGTGAYEQYF.